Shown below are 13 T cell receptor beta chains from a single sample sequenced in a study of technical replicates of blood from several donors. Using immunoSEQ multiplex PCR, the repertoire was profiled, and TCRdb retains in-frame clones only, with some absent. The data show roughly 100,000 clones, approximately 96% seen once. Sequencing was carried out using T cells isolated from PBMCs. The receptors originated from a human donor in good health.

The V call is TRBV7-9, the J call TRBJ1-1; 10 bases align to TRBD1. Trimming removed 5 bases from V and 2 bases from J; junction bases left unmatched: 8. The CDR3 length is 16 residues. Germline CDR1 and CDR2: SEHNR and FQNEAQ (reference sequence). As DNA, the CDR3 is TGTGCCAGCAGCGCCCGGGACAGGGGTCGCAACACTGAAGCTTTCTTT. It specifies CASSARDRGRNTEAFF.

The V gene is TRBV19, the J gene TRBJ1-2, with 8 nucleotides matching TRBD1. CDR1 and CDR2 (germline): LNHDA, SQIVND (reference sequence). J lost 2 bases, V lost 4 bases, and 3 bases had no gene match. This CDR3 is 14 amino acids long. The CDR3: CASSKSGGNYGYTF. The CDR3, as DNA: TGTGCCAGTAGTAAGTCAGGGGGCAACTATGGCTACACCTTC.

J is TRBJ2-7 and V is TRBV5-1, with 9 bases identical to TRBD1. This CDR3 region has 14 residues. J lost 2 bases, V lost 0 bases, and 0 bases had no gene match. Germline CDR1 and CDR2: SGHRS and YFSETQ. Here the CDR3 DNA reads TGCGCCAGCAGCTTGGGGGACAGGGCCTACGAGCAGTACTTC. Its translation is CASSLGDRAYEQYF.

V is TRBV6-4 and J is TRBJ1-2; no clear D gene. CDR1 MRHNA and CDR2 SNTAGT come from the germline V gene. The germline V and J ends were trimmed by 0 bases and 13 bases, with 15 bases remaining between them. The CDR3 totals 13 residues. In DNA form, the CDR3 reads TGTGCCAGCAGTGACTCCTCAGGCCTACCGTCCACCTTC. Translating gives CASSDSSGLPSTF.

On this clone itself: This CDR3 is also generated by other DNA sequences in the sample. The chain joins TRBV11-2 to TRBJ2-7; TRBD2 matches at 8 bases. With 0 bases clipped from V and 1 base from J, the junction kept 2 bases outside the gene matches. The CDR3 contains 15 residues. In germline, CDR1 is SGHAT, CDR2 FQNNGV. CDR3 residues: CASSLEASGSYEQYF. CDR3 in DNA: TGTGCCAGCAGCTTAGAGGCTAGCGGGTCCTACGAGCAGTACTTC.

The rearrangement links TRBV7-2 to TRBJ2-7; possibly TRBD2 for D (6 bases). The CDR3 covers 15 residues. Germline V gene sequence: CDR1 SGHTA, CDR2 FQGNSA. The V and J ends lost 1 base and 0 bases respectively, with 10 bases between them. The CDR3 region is CASSLGYGSSYEQYF. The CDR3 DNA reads TGTGCCAGCAGCTTAGGGTACGGGAGCTCCTACGAGCAGTACTTC.

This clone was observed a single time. In DNA, the CDR3 is TGTGCCATCAGTGAGTCGAGGCAGCTGAACACTGAAGCTTTCTTT. Encoded protein: CAISESRQLNTEAFF. J is TRBJ1-1 and V is TRBV10-3, with D unresolved. The CDR3 covers 15 residues. The V end was cut by 0 bases, the J end by 0 bases, with 8 bases between. CDR1 ENHRY and CDR2 SYGVKD come from the germline V gene.

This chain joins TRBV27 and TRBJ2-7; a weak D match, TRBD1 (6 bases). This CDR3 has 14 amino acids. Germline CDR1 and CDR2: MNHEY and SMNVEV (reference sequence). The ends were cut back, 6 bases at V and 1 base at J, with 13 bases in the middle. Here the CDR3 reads CASSGTSFSYEQYF. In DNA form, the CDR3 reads TGTGCCAGCAGCGGGACAAGCTTTTCCTACGAGCAGTACTTC.

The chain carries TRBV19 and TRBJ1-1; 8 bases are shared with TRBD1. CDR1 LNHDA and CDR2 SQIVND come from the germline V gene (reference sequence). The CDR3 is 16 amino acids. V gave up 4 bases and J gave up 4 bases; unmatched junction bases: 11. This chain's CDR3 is CASSSRIQGASTEAFF. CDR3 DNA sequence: TGTGCCAGTAGTAGTCGAATTCAGGGGGCAAGCACTGAAGCTTTCTTT.

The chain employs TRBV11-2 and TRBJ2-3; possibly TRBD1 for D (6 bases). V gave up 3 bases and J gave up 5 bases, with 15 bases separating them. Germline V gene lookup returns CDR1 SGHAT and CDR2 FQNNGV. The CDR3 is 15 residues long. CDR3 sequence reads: CASSLNRVVRDTQYF. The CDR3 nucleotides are TGTGCCAGCAGCTTGAACAGGGTCGTTCGAGATACGCAGTATTTT.

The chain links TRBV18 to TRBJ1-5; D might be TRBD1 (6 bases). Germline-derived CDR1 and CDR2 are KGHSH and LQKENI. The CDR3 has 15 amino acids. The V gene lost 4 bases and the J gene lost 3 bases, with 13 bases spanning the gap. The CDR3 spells CASSLTDSLNQPQHF. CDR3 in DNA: TGTGCCAGCTCACTCACGGACAGTCTCAATCAGCCCCAGCATTTT.

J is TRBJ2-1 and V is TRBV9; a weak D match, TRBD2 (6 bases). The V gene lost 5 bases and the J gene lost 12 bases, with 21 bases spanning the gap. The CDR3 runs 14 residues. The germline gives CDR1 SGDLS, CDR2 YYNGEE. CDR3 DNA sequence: TGTGCCAGCAGGTCGGGACTCTCAGCGGGCGGGCAGTTCTTC. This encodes CASRSGLSAGGQFF.

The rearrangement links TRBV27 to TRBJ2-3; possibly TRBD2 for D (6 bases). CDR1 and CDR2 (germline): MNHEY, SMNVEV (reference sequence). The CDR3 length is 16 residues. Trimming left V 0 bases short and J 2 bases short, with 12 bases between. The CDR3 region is CASSLSPGSYTDTQYF. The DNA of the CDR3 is TGTGCCAGCAGTTTATCGCCCGGGAGCTACACAGATACGCAGTATTTT.